The source of this TCR beta chain is a study of beta chain features in type 1 diabetes. Regarding the study as a whole: Patients showed naive, central memory and Treg TCRB repertoires that appeared more similar than those of healthy donors.

Every bit of the isolated RNA underwent reverse transcription, so sequencing read expressed TCRB transcripts. The data were produced by immunoSEQ multiplex PCR, yet TCRdb's version contains in-frame clones alone and is incomplete. Among 250,000 to 350,000 clones listed, 13% to 15% were seen once. Researchers reported sorting CD4+ naive, central memory, regulatory and stem cell-like memory cells via CD45RO/CCR7/CD25/CD127/CD95/CD27. Purity above 95% was achieved in all sorted populations. To note about this clone: Its antigen is still unknown.

The source is a man aged 30-40 years in good health. Sequenced: central memory CD4+ T cells from blood.

The CDR3 region is CAWTKTTTGGKAFF. The CDR3 region has the DNA TGTGCCTGGACCAAAACCACCACAGGGGGTAAGGCTTTCTTT. The rearrangement uses TRBV30 and TRBJ1-1, with 8 bases aligning to TRBD1. The germline gives CDR1 GTSNPN, CDR2 SVGIG (reference sequence). The V segment lost 4 bases and the J segment 11 bases; nucleotides outside the gene matches: 15. The CDR3 sequence is 14 residues long.